This T cell receptor beta chain is drawn from a study of identical twins. As to this clonotype: One junction end does not reproduce the germline sequence, and a read error may be involved.

One entry per CDR3 protein, called by TCRdb with MiXCR from the 5' RACE reads. The sample includes hundreds of thousands of distinct CDR3 sequences, 15% to 20% seen only once; the top ten take around 13%. From germline, CDR1 is SSHAT and CDR2 FNYEAQ (reference sequence). The CDR3 totals 16 residues. This sample was also put to use in a study of T cells expressing NK-cell markers. As that report states: According to the study, TCR beta repertoires originated from sorted CD3+CD56+NKG2C+, CD3+CD56+NKG2C- and CD3+CD56-NKG2C+ T cells.

The sequenced sample consisted of PBMCs. This chain joins TRBV7-7 and TRBJ2-1, with D perhaps matching TRBD2 (6 bases). This TCR was sampled from a woman between 18 and 29 years old in good health. The chain's CDR3 is CASSSTRVAALNEQFF. The CDR3 coding sequence is TGTGCTAGCAGCTCGACTAGAGTCGCGGCCCTCAATGAGCAGTTCTTC.